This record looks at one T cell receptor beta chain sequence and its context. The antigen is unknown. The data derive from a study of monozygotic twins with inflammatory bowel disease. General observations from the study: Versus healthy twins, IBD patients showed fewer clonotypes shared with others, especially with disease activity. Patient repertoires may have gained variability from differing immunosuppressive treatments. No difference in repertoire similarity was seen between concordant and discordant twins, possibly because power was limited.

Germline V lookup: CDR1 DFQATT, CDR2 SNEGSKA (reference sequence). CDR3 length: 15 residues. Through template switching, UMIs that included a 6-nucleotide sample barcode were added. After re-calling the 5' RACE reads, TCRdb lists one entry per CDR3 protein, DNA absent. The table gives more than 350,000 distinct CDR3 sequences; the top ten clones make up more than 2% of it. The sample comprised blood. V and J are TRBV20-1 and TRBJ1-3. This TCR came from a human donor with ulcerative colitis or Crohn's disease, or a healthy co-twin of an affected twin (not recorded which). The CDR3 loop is CSAREEEYSGNTIYF.